This TCR beta chain was captured by sequencing in a study of blood T cell repertoires in COVID-19. The wider study: Specimens from acute and convalescent COVID-19 originated in the United States, Italy and Spain. PBMCs, B-cell-depleted T cells, or T cells provided the cDNA or gDNA that made up the material.

In the original workflow: Scientists estimated how many nucleated cells there were by amplifying reference gene primers. The assay was immunoSEQ multiplex PCR, and TCRdb's table has in-frame clones only and misses some. V, J and clone size are those of that table, while D and trimming were read from the DNA. The table shows about 94,000 clones, with about 80% occurring only once. J gave up 2 bases and V 8 bases, and 8 bases lay outside the gene matches. CDR3 length equals 13 residues. CDR1 and CDR2 (germline): GTSNPN, SVGIG (reference sequence). Sample: peripheral blood. The source of this sequence is a human donor in a cohort sampled during active COVID-19. The V call is TRBV30, the J call TRBJ2-7, with 8 positions matching TRBD2. The CDR3 loop is CAGTGGRAYEQYF. CDR3 nucleotides: TGTGCCGGAACGGGAGGGCGGGCCTACGAGCAGTACTTC.